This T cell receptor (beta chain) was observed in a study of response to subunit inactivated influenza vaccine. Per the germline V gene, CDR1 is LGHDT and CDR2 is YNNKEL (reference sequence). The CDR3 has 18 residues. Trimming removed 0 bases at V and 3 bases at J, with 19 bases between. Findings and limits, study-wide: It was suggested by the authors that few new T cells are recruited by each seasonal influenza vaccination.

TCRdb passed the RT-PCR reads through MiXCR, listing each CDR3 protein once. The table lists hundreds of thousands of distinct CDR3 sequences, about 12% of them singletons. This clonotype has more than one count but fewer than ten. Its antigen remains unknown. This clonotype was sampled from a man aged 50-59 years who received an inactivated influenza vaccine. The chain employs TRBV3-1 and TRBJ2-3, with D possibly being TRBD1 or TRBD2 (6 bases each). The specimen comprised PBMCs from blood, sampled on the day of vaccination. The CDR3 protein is CASSQDLVIGGATDTQYF. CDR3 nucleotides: TGTGCCAGCAGCCAAGATCTGGTCATCGGGGGCGCGACAGATACGCAGTATTTT.